A selection of T cell receptor beta chains follows, all from one sample in a study of T cells in Graves' hyperthyroidism and ophthalmopathy. Using its own MiXCR run on the multiplex PCR reads, TCRdb lists one record per CDR3 protein. Seen here are about 570,000 distinct CDR3 sequences, 46% observed once, and the top ten hold roughly 20%. Sequencing used peripheral blood or thyroid tissue (not recorded which). These receptors were taken from an adult woman with Graves' disease, either hyperthyroidism or ophthalmopathy (not recorded which). CDR3s include the opening cysteine and the closing phenylalanine or tryptophan. A D gene is named only where the DNA matches it firmly. Clone size appears in some rows only: once, few, many, or a class for an expanded clone.

many	-	TRBJ1-2	TRBV6-5	CASSAGQNYGYTF	TGTGCCAGCAGCGCCGGACAGAACTATGGCTACACCTTC
-	-	TRBJ2-7	TRBV7-3	CASITRQGGGEQYF	TGTGCCAGCATCACACGTCAGGGGGGGGGGGAGCAGTACTTC
-	-	TRBJ2-7	TRBV9	CARTAGYEQYF	TGTGCCAGGACAGCGGGCTACGAGCAGTACTTC
few	-	TRBJ1-2	TRBV18	CASSPRHRLAGYTF	TGTGCCAGCTCACCACGACACAGATTGGCTGGCTACACCTTC
-	TRBD2	TRBJ2-5	TRBV7-2	CASSSGGIETQYF	TGTGCCAGCAGCTCGGGGGGGATAGAGACCCAGTACTTC
-	-	TRBJ2-6	TRBV7-8	CASSSRQGGPGANVLTF	TGTGCCAGCAGCTCCCGACAGGGAGGGCCTGGGGCCAACGTCCTGACTTTC
many	TRBD2	TRBJ2-7	TRBV19	CASSIVASGSYEQYF	TGTGCCAGTAGTATAGTGGCTAGCGGGAGTTACGAGCAGTACTTC
-	-	TRBJ1-5	TRBV27	CASSKRQAPFSNQPQHF	TGTGCCAGCAGTAAAAGACAGGCCCCTTTTAGCAATCAGCCCCAGCATTTT
-	-	TRBJ1-3	TRBV7-2	CASSLAGRGTIYF	TGTGCCAGCAGCTTAGCTGGCCGGGGCACCATATATTTT
few	-	TRBJ1-2	TRBV7-2	CASSSPQGPGYTF	TGTGCCAGCAGCTCACCACAGGGCCCTGGCTACACCTTC
many	-	TRBJ1-1	TRBV14	CASSPGAAHEAFF	TGTGCCAGCAGCCCGGGGGCCGCACACGAAGCTTTCTTT
-	TRBD1	TRBJ1-1	TRBV15	CATSQGTGGNTEAFF	TGTGCCACCAGCCAAGGGACAGGGGGAAACACTGAAGCTTTCTTT
-	-	TRBJ1-4	TRBV29-1	CSVELAVDEKLFF	TGCAGCGTTGAACTAGCGGTGGATGAAAAACTGTTTTTT
few	TRBD1	TRBJ2-6	TRBV19	CASSFRGRGTEAF	TGTGCCAGTAGTTTCAGGGGGCGCGGCACTGAAGCTTTC
many	-	TRBJ1-2	TRBV15	CATSRGTANYGYTF	TGTGCCACCAGCAGAGGGACAGCAAACTATGGCTACACCTTC